This TCR beta chain was identified during a study of identical twins. Broader study findings: Out-of-frame TCR alpha sharing in monozygotic twins exceeded recombination model predictions.

Comment on this clonotype: The antigen is unknown.

TCRdb independently ran MiXCR on the 5' RACE reads; one entry per CDR3 protein. The sample holds 500,000 to 550,000 distinct CDR3 sequences, 20% to 25% seen once. The CDR3 extends over 15 amino acids. The germline V gene encodes CDR1 SGHRS and CDR2 YFSETQ. The V segment lost 7 bases and the J segment 6 bases; nucleotides outside the gene matches: 11. The sample was also reused in another study, on yellow fever vaccine responses in identical twins.

This chain links TRBV5-1 with TRBJ2-2; 8 bases line up with TRBD1. Sequencing was carried out using CD4+ T cells sorted from blood. The receptor was derived from a young woman in good health. The CDR3 sequence: CASDPGTGNPGELFF. The CDR3 DNA is TGCGCCAGCGATCCTGGGACAGGAAACCCCGGGGAGCTGTTTTTT.